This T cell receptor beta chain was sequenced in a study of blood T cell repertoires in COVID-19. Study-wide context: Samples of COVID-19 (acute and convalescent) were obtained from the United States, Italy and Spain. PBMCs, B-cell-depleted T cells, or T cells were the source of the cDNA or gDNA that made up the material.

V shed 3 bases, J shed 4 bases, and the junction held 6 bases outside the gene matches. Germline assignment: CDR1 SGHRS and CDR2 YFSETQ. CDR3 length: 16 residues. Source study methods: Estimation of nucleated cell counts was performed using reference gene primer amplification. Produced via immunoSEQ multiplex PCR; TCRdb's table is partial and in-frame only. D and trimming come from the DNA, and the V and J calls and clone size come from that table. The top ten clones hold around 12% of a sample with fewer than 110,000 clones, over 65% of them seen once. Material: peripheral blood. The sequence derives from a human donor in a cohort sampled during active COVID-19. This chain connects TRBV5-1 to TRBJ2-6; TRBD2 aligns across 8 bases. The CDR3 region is CASSSGGAAGANVLTF. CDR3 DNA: TGCGCCAGCAGCTCGGGAGGGGCTGCCGGGGCCAACGTCCTGACTTTC. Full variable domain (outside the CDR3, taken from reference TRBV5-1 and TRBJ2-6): KAGVTQTPRYLIKTRGQQVTLSCSPISGHRSVSWYQQTPGQGLQFLFEYFSETQRNKGNFPGRFSGRQFSNSRSEMNVSTLELGDSALYLCASSSGGAAGANVLTFGAGSRLTVL.